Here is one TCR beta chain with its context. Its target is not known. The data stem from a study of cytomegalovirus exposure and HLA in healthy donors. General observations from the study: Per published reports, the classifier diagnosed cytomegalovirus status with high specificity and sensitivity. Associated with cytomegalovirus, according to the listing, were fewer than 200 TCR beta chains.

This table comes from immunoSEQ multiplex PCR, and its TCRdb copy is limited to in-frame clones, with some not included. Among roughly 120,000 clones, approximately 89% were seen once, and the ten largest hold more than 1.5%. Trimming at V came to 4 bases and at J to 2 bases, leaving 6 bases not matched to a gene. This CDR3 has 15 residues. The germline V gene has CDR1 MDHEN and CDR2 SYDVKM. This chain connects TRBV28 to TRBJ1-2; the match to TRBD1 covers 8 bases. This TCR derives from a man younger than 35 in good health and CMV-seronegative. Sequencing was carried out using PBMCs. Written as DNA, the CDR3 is TGTGCCAGCAGTTCTTACCGGACAGGGAACTATGGCTACACCTTC. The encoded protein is CASSSYRTGNYGYTF.